In this sample, the clone carrying this T cell receptor beta chain turned up many times. What it recognizes is unknown. Amplified regions were TCR beta CDR3 sequences from RNA transcripts. In the first-round RT-PCR of the TCR CDR3, the HTBI primer set was used. MiXCR, applied by TCRdb to the multiplex PCR reads, yields one record per CDR3 protein. Altogether some 350,000 distinct CDR3 sequences are present, around 15% being singletons, with the ten largest covering 30% to 40%. These data originate in a study of T cells in Graves' hyperthyroidism and ophthalmopathy. Across the whole study: Peripheral blood specimens were obtained at initial diagnosis, prior to any treatment. Findings and caveats of the study: The model anticipated ophthalmopathy a median about six months pre-onset.

The CDR3 runs 14 residues. Germline assignment: CDR1 SNHLY and CDR2 FYNNEI. V lost 6 bases, J lost 8 bases, and 7 bases stayed unmatched. The sequence was collected from a woman aged 35 to 49 with Graves' ophthalmopathy. The sequenced material came from blood. V usage is TRBV2 and J usage is TRBJ2-4; 10 positions agree with TRBD1. The CDR3 reads CASRLAGTGDIQYF. CDR3 DNA: TGTGCCAGCAGACTCGCCGGGACAGGGGACATTCAGTACTTC. The whole variable domain, remainder taken from reference TRBV2 and TRBJ2-4, is EPEVTQTPSHQVTQMGQEVILRCVPISNHLYFYWYRQILGQKVEFLVSFYNNEISEKSEIFDDQFSVERPDGSNFTLKIRSTKLEDSAMYFCASRLAGTGDIQYFGAGTRLSVL.